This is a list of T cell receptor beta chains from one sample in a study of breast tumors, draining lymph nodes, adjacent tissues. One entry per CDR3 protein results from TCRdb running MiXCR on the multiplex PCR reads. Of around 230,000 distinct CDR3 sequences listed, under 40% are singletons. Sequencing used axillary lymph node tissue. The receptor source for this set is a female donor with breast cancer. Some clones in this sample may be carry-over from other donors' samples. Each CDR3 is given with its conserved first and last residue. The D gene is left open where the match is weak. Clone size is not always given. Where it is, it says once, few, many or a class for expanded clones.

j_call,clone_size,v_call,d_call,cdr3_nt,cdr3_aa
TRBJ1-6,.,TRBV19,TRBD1,TGCAGTGCTAGACGGAGACAGGGGAGTTCTAATTCACCCCTCCACTTT,CSARRRQGSSNSPLHF
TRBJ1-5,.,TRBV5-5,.,TGTGCCAGCAGCCCGGGGACTAGCGGGGGGGCGCGAGAGACCCAGCATTTT,CASSPGTSGGARETQHF
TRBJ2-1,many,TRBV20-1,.,TGCAGTGCTAGAGATCTGGAGCAGTTCTTC,CSARDLEQFF
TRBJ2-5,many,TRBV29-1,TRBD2,TGCAGCGTTGAAGATCTTAAGGCGGGGGAATACAAAGAGACCCAGTACTTC,CSVEDLKAGEYKETQYF
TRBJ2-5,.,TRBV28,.,TGTGCCAGCAGTACCCACGGGGGCCGAGCCCAAGAGACCCAGTACTTC,CASSTHGGRAQETQYF
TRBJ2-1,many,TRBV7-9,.,TGTGCCAGCAGCTTAGCGCAGTCGGCGAGCTCCTACAATGAGCAGTTCTTC,CASSLAQSASSYNEQFF
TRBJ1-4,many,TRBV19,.,TGTGCCAGTAATGATAGGACAATATCAACTAATGAAAAACTGTTTTTT,CASNDRTISTNEKLFF
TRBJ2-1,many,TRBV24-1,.,TGTGCCACCAGTGACCTGGGGACCAATGAGCAGTTCTTC,CATSDLGTNEQFF
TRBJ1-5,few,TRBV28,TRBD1,TGTGCCAGCAGGGGACAGGGGTGGCAGCCCCAGCATTTT,CASRGQGWQPQHF
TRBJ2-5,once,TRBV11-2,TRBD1,TGTGCCAGCAGCTTAGGGACAGGGGGTAAAGAGACCCAGTACTTC,CASSLGTGGKETQYF
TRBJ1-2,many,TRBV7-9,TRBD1,TGTGCCAGCAGACCTACAGGGGATGGAGGCTACACCTTC,CASRPTGDGGYTF
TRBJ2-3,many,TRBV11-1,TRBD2,TGTGCCAGCAGCTTAGGCCTAGCGGTCCGCGGAGATACGCAGTATTTT,CASSLGLAVRGDTQYF
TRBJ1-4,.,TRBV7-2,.,TGTGCCAGCAGCTTGACGGGAATCAACCCAACTAATGAAAAACTGTTTTTT,CASSLTGINPTNEKLFF
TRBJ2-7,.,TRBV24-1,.,TGTGCCACCATTCGAGACACGGCTTACGAGCGGACTTTC,CATIRDTAYERTF
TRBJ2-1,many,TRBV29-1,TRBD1,TGCAGCGCAACCGGGACAGGGGATGAGCAGTTCTTC,CSATGTGDEQFF
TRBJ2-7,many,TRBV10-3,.,TGTGCCATCAGATATGGCGGGGTAAAAACCGAGCAGTACTTC,CAIRYGGVKTEQYF
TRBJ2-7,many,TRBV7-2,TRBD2,TGTGCCAGCAGCTTAGAGACTTGGGCGGGAGGATCCTACGAGCAGTACTTC,CASSLETWAGGSYEQYF
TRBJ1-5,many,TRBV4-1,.,TGCGCCAGCAGCCAATTAAGTGGGCCCCAGCATTTT,CASSQLSGPQHF
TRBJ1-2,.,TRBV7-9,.,TGTGCCAGCAGCTTAGCGAGCGACCGCCCCGGGGAGGGCTACACCTTC,CASSLASDRPGEGYTF
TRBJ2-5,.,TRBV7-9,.,TGTGCCAGCAGCTTAGGACAGGTGGACCAAGAGACCCAGCACTTC,CASSLGQVDQETQHF
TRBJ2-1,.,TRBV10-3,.,TGTGCCAGCAGTTACAGTAGCGCTGGCTTCTCCAATGAGCAGTTCTTC,CASSYSSAGFSNEQFF
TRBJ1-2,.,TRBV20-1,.,TGCAGTGCTAGAGAGGATGCCTACACCTTC,CSAREDAYTF
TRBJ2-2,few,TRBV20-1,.,TGCAGTGCCATGACGGGGGAGCTGTTTTTT,CSAMTGELFF
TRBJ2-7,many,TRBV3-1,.,TGTGCCAGCAGCCAAGTAGGCCACGAGCAGTACTTC,CASSQVGHEQYF
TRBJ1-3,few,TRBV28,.,TGTGCCAGCGAAGGAGACTCTGGAAACACCATATATTTT,CASEGDSGNTIYF
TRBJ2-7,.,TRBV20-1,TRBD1,TGCAGTGCTCCTGGACAGGGTCCGGGCGAGCAGTACTTC,CSAPGQGPGEQYF
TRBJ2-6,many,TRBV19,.,TGTGCCAGTTCAGGACAGCGCTCTGGGGCCAACGTCCTGACTTTC,CASSGQRSGANVLTF
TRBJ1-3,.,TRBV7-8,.,TGTGCCAGCAGCCGCGAGGCTGCCTCTGGAAACACCATACATTTT,CASSREAASGNTIHF
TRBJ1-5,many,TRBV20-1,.,TGCAGTGCTAGGACAGGCAATCAGCCCCAGCATTTT,CSARTGNQPQHF
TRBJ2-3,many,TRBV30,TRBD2,TGTGCCTGGACAGCGGGAGGGCAAGGCACAGATACGCAGTATTTT,CAWTAGGQGTDTQYF
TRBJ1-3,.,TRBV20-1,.,TGCAGCGCCACAGCCCCTGGAAACACCATATATTTT,CSATAPGNTIYF
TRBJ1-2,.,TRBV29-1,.,TGCAGCGTAGTATCAGGAGGGGGCTATGGCTACACCTTC,CSVVSGGGYGYTF
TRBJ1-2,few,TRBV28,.,TGTGCCAGCGGGGGAAGGGTAGGGCTTGACTATGGCTACACCTTC,CASGGRVGLDYGYTF
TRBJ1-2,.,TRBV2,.,TGTGCCAGCAATTCCCGGACGGCTGGCTACACCTTC,CASNSRTAGYTF
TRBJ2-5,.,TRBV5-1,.,TGCGCCAGCAGCTTGGATCAGGGACAAGAGACCCAGTACTTC,CASSLDQGQETQYF
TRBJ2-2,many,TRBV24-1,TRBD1,TGTGCCACCTCCCCGGGACAGAGCACCGGGGAGCTGTTTTTT,CATSPGQSTGELFF
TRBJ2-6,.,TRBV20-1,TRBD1,TGCAGTGCTAAACAGGGGAGCGCTGGGGCCAACGTCCTGACTTTC,CSAKQGSAGANVLTF
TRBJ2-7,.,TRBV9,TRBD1,TGTGCCAGCAGCGGTAACAGGGGGCGCGAGCAGTACTTC,CASSGNRGREQYF
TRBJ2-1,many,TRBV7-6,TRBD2,TGTGCCAGCAGCACTGCTAGCGGGAGGGGAAATGAGCAGTTCTTC,CASSTASGRGNEQFF
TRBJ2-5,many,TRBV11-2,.,TGTGCCAGCAGCTTAGATTCCCGTCCAGAGACCCAGTACTTC,CASSLDSRPETQYF
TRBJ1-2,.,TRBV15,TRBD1,TGTGCCACCAGCAGAGGGACAGGGCTTTCTAACTATGGCTACACCTTC,CATSRGTGLSNYGYTF
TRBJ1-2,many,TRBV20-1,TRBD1,TGCAGTGCGTCCAAGGACAGGCCCTATGGCTACACCTTC,CSASKDRPYGYTF
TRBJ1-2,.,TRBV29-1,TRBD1,TGCAGCGTCGGTCCCGGGACAGCAGATAACTATGGCTACACCTTC,CSVGPGTADNYGYTF
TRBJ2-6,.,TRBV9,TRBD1,TGTGCCAGCAGCGCCCAGACAGGGGGCGCGGGTAACGTCCTGACTTTC,CASSAQTGGAGNVLTF
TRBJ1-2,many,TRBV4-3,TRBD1,TGCGCCAGCAGCCAAGACTGGGACAGGGGAAGAGGCTACACCTTC,CASSQDWDRGRGYTF
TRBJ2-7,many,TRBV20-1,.,TGCAGTGCTAGCGGAGCCAACTACGAGCAGTACTTC,CSASGANYEQYF
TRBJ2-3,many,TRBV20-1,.,TGCAGTGCCCCTCAGGGGGGTATCGAGGCAGATACGCAGTATTTT,CSAPQGGIEADTQYF
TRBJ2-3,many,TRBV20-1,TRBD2,TGCAGTGCTCCTATGACTAGCGGGGGGACCGCTAGCACAGATACGCAGTATTTT,CSAPMTSGGTASTDTQYF
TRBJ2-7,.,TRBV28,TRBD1,TGTGCCAGCAGGGACAGGGCGGGCTACGAGCAGTACTTC,CASRDRAGYEQYF
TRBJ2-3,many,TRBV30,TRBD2,TGTGCCTGGAGGACTAGCGGGAGTGTAGATACGCAGTATTTT,CAWRTSGSVDTQYF
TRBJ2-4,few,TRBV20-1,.,TGCAGTGCCCCAAGGGCCAAAAACATTCAGTACTTC,CSAPRAKNIQYF
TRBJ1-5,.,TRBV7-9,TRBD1,TGTGCCAGCAGCTACCGGGACAGGCAAGAGACCCAGCATTTT,CASSYRDRQETQHF
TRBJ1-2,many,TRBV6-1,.,TGTGCCAGCAGTGAATGGGCAGGAAAAGGCTACACCTTC,CASSEWAGKGYTF